This is a list of T cell receptor beta chains from one sample in a study of T cell repertoires in aging, cancer and after chemotherapy. MiXCR was run by TCRdb on the multiplex PCR reads, yielding one entry per CDR3 protein. The profile covers 1,500 to 1,900 distinct CDR3 sequences, with about half appearing a single time and 25% to 35% taken by the ten largest. The sample was blood. All receptors come from a human donor with a blood cancer. Both conserved end residues are part of each CDR3. Fields, in order: J gene, V gene, D gene, clone size, CDR3 protein, CDR3 DNA. The D gene is left open where the match is weak. For some rows the clone size is stated as once, few or many, or as a class when expanded; others skip it.

>TRBJ1-6|TRBV19|.|.
CASNPTGLAVGSPLHF
TGTGCCAGTAACCCCACAGGCCTTGCTGTAGGATCACCCCTCCACTTT
>TRBJ2-3|TRBV11-2|.|medium-sized
CASSLDTTGTQYF
TGTGCCAGCAGCTTAGATACCACCGGCACGCAGTATTTT
>TRBJ2-3|TRBV11-2|.|.
CASTLGLDTQYF
TGTGCCAGCACCCTAGGGTTGGATACGCAGTATTTT
>TRBJ1-4|TRBV6-2/TRBV6-3|.|.
CASSSPGAGSGREKLFF
TGTGCCAGCAGTTCCCCAGGGGCCGGGAGCGGAAGAGAAAAACTGTTTTTT
>TRBJ2-3|TRBV5-1|TRBD2|few
CASSQRGGQTDTQYF
TGCGCCAGCAGCCAAAGGGGAGGGCAGACAGATACGCAGTATTTT
>TRBJ2-1|TRBV5-4|.|once
CASSLGQAIRYNEQFF
TGTGCCAGCAGCTTGGGACAGGCAATCAGATACAATGAGCAGTTCTTC
>TRBJ2-2|TRBV6-5|.|.
CASSDWAAGELFF
TGTGCCAGCAGTGATTGGGCTGCCGGGGAGCTGTTTTTT
>TRBJ2-3|TRBV19|TRBD2|few
CASTAGLAGADTQYF
TGTGCCAGTACCGCTGGACTAGCGGGGGCAGATACGCAGTATTTT
>TRBJ1-2|TRBV6-5|.|few
CASRRTEVAGYTF
TGTGCCAGCAGAAGGACAGAGGTGGCTGGCTACACCTTC
>TRBJ1-1|TRBV24-1|TRBD1|few
CATSGSDRGNSNTEAFF
TGTGCCACCAGTGGATCGGACAGGGGAAACTCGAACACTGAAGCTTTCTTT
>TRBJ1-1|TRBV6-6|.|.
CASSYGPNPTVNTEAFF
TGTGCCAGCAGTTACGGGCCCAACCCCACAGTGAACACTGAAGCTTTCTTT
>TRBJ2-3|TRBV7-2|TRBD1|.
CASSLDRGQDTQYF
TGTGCCAGCAGCCTGGACAGGGGGCAGGATACGCAGTATTTT
>TRBJ1-1|TRBV30|.|.
CAWTRLGGRVNTEAFF
TGTGCCTGGACCCGTTTAGGCGGGAGGGTGAACACTGAAGCTTTCTTT
>TRBJ2-7|TRBV27|.|.
CASSHGTSSYEQYF
TGTGCCAGCAGCCACGGAACGAGCTCCTACGAGCAGTACTTC
>TRBJ2-3|TRBV19|TRBD2|few
CASKPTSGGSGTQYF
TGTGCCAGTAAACCGACTAGCGGGGGGAGTGGAACGCAGTATTTT
>TRBJ1-2|TRBV19|.|.
CASSIGATGGYTF
TGTGCCAGTAGTATAGGCGCCACCGGGGGCTACACCTTC
>TRBJ2-2|TRBV5-6|.|.
CASSLAHTGELFF
TGTGCCAGCAGCTTAGCTCACACCGGGGAGCTGTTTTTT
>TRBJ1-1|TRBV12-3/TRBV12-4|.|.
CASSVGFGDTEAFF
TGTGCCAGCAGCGTGGGGTTTGGTGACACTGAAGCTTTCTTT
>TRBJ1-3|TRBV12-3/TRBV12-4|.|once
CASSLFGSGNTIYF
TGTGCCAGCAGCCTATTTGGCTCTGGAAACACCATATATTTT
>TRBJ2-1|TRBV27|.|large
CASSLLGGNEQFF
TGTGCCAGCAGTTTATTGGGGGGCAATGAGCAGTTCTTC
>TRBJ2-4|TRBV27|.|once
CASSSTPTVF
TGTGCCAGCAGTTCTACCCCGACAGTTTTC
>TRBJ2-6|TRBV21-1|.|once
CASSKARQGSSSGANVLTF
TGTGCCAGCAGCAAAGCCCGACAGGGAAGTAGCTCTGGGGCCAACGTCCTGACTTTC
>TRBJ1-5|TRBV6-2/TRBV6-3|.|.
CASETPGRGLPRVRNQPQHF
TGTGCCAGCGAAACCCCCGGCAGGGGTTTGCCCCGGGTGAGAAATCAGCCCCAGCATTTT
>TRBJ2-3|TRBV6-4|TRBD1|medium-sized
CASSVTGTGDTQYF
TGTGCCAGCAGTGTTACCGGGACAGGAGATACGCAGTATTTT
>TRBJ2-5|TRBV27|TRBD2|medium-sized
CASSSLSAGGPETQYF
TGTGCCAGCAGTTCCCTCTCAGCGGGGGGACCAGAGACCCAGTACTTC
>TRBJ2-3|TRBV6-2/TRBV6-3|TRBD2|large
CASSTNQGLGTDTQYF
TGTGCCAGCAGCACTAACCAGGGACTAGGCACAGATACGCAGTATTTT
>TRBJ2-4|TRBV28|.|few
CASSLWGQLLKILAKNIQYF
TGTGCCAGCAGTTTATGGGGGCAGCTCTTGAAGATTTTAGCCAAAAACATTCAGTACTTC
>TRBJ2-3|TRBV12-3/TRBV12-4|TRBD2|once
CASGTGTSGGALTDTQYF
TGTGCCAGCGGTACCGGGACTAGCGGGGGGGCCTTAACAGATACGCAGTATTTT
>TRBJ1-5|TRBV6-5|.|large
CASSYGGYQPQHF
TGTGCCAGCAGTTACGGAGGGTATCAGCCCCAGCATTTT
>TRBJ2-3|TRBV20-1|TRBD2|medium-sized
CSARSPGLAGAFSTDTQYF
TGCAGTGCTAGATCTCCGGGACTAGCGGGGGCCTTTAGCACAGATACGCAGTATTTT
>TRBJ2-5|TRBV12-3/TRBV12-4|TRBD2|.
CASSLVAGVETQYF
TGTGCCAGCAGCTTAGTAGCGGGGGTGGAGACCCAGTACTTC
>TRBJ2-7|TRBV6-4|TRBD1|.
CASSASGGYEQYF
TGTGCCAGCAGTGCCTCAGGGGGCTACGAGCAGTACTTC
>TRBJ2-3|TRBV5-4|.|large
CASSLVARPGDTQYF
TGTGCCAGCAGCTTGGTAGCCCGACCGGGAGATACGCAGTATTTT
>TRBJ2-4|TRBV12-3/TRBV12-4|.|medium-sized
CASSLRAANIQYF
TGTGCCAGCAGTTTAAGGGCGGCAAACATTCAGTACTTC
>TRBJ1-2|TRBV12-3/TRBV12-4|TRBD1|.
CASSRMTGDYGYTF
TGTGCCAGCAGCCGAATGACAGGGGACTATGGCTACACCTTC
>TRBJ2-6|TRBV28|TRBD1|large
CASTPGQGSGANVLTF
TGTGCCAGCACCCCGGGACAGGGCTCTGGGGCCAACGTCCTGACTTTC
>TRBJ2-5|TRBV6-1|TRBD1|.
CASRRDRVQETQYF
TGTGCCAGCAGACGAGACAGGGTCCAAGAGACCCAGTACTTC
>TRBJ1-1|TRBV6-5|.|.
CASSYSRRLNTEAFF
TGTGCCAGCAGTTACTCACGGAGACTGAACACTGAAGCTTTCTTT
>TRBJ2-7|TRBV20-1|.|few
CSALGVRLEQYF
TGCAGTGCCCTGGGAGTCCGCTTGGAGCAGTACTTC
>TRBJ1-6|TRBV27|.|.
CASSPQVGPLHF
TGTGCCAGCAGTCCACAGGTGGGACCCCTCCACTTT
>TRBJ1-1|TRBV7-9|.|medium-sized
CASSLWGGMNTEAFF
TGTGCCAGCAGCTTATGGGGCGGAATGAACACTGAAGCTTTCTTT
>TRBJ1-1|TRBV7-6|.|medium-sized
CASSQGNTEAFF
TGTGCCAGCAGCCAGGGGAACACTGAAGCTTTCTTT
>TRBJ2-5|TRBV6-6|TRBD1|.
CASSLTGSQETQYF
TGTGCCAGCAGCTTGACAGGGAGCCAAGAGACCCAGTACTTC
>TRBJ2-7|TRBV6-2/TRBV6-3|TRBD1|.
CASRGTESYEQYF
TGTGCCAGCAGGGGGACAGAGTCCTACGAGCAGTACTTC
>TRBJ2-1|TRBV11-3|TRBD2|few
CASSPGTSGVNNEQFF
TGTGCCAGCAGCCCGGGAACTAGCGGGGTAAACAATGAGCAGTTCTTC
>TRBJ2-3|TRBV6-4|TRBD1|.
CASSRGSTDTQYF
TGTGCCAGCAGCAGGGGGAGCACAGATACGCAGTATTTT
>TRBJ2-5|TRBV10-3|.|.
CASSSTPSGETQYF
TGTGCCAGCAGTTCGACGCCCTCGGGAGAGACCCAGTACTTC
>TRBJ1-2|TRBV27|.|.
CASSSSRVGLANYNYTF
TGTGCCAGCAGTAGTTCACGAGTGGGGTTGGCTAACTATAACTACACCTTC
>TRBJ2-1|TRBV7-9|TRBD2|few
CASSPGRLAGGRFF
TGTGCCAGCAGCCCGGGCCGACTAGCGGGGGGGCGGTTCTTC
>TRBJ2-3|TRBV7-6|.|.
CASSLVGGATDTQYF
TGTGCCAGCAGCTTAGTCGGCGGGGCGACAGATACGCAGTATTTT
>TRBJ2-7|TRBV5-6|.|.
CASQEQYF
TGTGCCAGCCAAGAGCAGTACTTC
>TRBJ2-2|TRBV5-6|.|.
CASSLAGGELFF
TGTGCCAGCAGCTTGGCCGGCGGTGAGCTGTTTTTT
>TRBJ2-4|TRBV6-2/TRBV6-3|.|large
CASSFHPSGTGSNIQYF
TGTGCCAGCAGTTTTCACCCGTCCGGAACGGGGAGCAACATTCAGTACTTC
>TRBJ2-7|TRBV6-5|TRBD1|large
CASSPGTGRYEQYF
TGTGCCAGCAGTCCCGGGACAGGGCGATACGAGCAGTACTTC
>TRBJ2-7|TRBV7-9|TRBD1|medium-sized
CASSLGGQASEQYF
TGTGCCAGCAGCTTAGGGGGACAGGCCTCCGAGCAGTACTTC
>TRBJ2-3|TRBV6-1|TRBD2|large
CASSVGSGGTDTQYF
TGTGCCAGCAGTGTCGGTAGCGGGGGCACAGATACGCAGTATTTT
>TRBJ2-3|TRBV5-4|.|large
CASTLVTGEADTQYF
TGTGCCAGCACCCTCGTGACGGGGGAGGCGGATACGCAGTATTTT
>TRBJ1-6|TRBV19|TRBD1|large
CASSETPGQNNSPLHF
TGTGCCAGTAGTGAAACGCCGGGACAGAATAATTCACCCCTCCACTTT
>TRBJ1-3|TRBV6-5|TRBD1|.
CASRLDRGDSGNTIYF
TGTGCCAGCAGGCTGGACAGGGGCGACTCTGGAAACACCATATATTTT